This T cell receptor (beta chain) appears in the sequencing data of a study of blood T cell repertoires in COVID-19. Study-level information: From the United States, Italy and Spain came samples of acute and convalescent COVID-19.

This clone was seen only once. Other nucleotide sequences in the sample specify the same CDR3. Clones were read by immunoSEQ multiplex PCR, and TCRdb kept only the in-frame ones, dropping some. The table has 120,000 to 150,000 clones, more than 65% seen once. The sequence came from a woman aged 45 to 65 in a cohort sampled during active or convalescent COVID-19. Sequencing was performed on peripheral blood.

CDR3 amino acids: CASSIGLAGGSSYNEQFF. For the CDR3, the DNA is TGTGCCAGTAGTATCGGACTAGCGGGGGGAAGCTCCTACAATGAGCAGTTCTTC. V gene TRBV19 combines with J gene TRBJ2-1; 14 bases match TRBD2. The germline gives CDR1 LNHDA, CDR2 SQIVND (reference sequence). V lost 3 bases, J lost 0 bases, and 4 bases stayed unmatched. CDR3 length: 18 residues.